This TCR beta chain was captured by sequencing in a study of blood T cell repertoires in COVID-19. The CDR3 is 18 residues long. Germline values: CDR1 SEHNR, CDR2 FQNEAQ (reference sequence). V dropped 2 bases and J dropped 6; count of bases not matched to a gene: 12. Here immunoSEQ multiplex PCR was the method, and the copy in TCRdb shows in-frame clones only, minus some. The profile covers approximately 200,000 clones, with around 89% appearing a single time and 1.2% taken by the ten largest. This receptor was taken from a man aged 25 to 45 who had recovered from COVID-19. V is TRBV7-9 and J is TRBJ2-2; TRBD2 aligns across 10 bases. The sequenced material came from PBMCs or T cells enriched from blood (not recorded which). CDR3 DNA sequence: TGTGCCAGCAGCTTATCTAGTGGGACTAGCGACGATTCCGGGGAGCTGTTTTTT. This sequence encodes CASSLSSGTSDDSGELFF.